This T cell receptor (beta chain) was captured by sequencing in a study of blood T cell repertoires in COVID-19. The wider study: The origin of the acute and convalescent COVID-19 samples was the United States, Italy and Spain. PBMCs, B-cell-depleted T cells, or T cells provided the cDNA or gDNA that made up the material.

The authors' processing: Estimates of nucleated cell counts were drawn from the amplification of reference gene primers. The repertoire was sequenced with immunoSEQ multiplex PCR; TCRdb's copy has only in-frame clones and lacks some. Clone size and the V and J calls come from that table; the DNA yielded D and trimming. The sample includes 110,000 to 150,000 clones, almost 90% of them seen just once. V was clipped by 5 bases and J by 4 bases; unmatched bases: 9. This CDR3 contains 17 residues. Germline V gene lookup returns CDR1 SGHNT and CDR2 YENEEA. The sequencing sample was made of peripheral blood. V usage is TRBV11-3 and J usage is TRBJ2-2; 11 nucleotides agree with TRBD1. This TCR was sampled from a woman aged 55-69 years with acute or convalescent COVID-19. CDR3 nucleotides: TGTGCCAGCAGCCCCGGTGCGGGGACAGGGGGCACCGGGGAGCTGTTTTTT. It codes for CASSPGAGTGGTGELFF. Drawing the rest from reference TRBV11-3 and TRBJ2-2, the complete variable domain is EAGVVQSPRYKIIEKKQPVAFWCNPISGHNTLYWYLQNLGQGPELLIRYENEEAVDDSQLPKDRFSAERLKGVDSTLKIQPAELGDSAVYLCASSPGAGTGGTGELFFGEGSRLTVL.